What follows describes a single T cell receptor (beta chain). What it binds is not known. The PCR ran on 60 Vbeta and 13 Jbeta primers. Assay: immunoSEQ multiplex PCR; the TCRdb copy retains only in-frame clones and omits some. The sample has approximately 140,000 clones, approximately 79% seen once. The data derive from a study of cytomegalovirus exposure and HLA in healthy donors. Study-wide results and limits: The classifier, whose performance was assessed in both the original and validation cohorts, reportedly diagnosed cytomegalovirus status with high specificity and sensitivity. Rarity held for most TCR sequences, but there were some public TCRs that occurred in many donors. The records held CMV serostatus as the only immune exposure information. As a later analysis showed, several of the most significant clusters appeared to be linked to common viral pathogens.

The length of the CDR3 is 15 residues. The ends lost 0 bases at V and 5 bases at J; junction bases unmatched: 5. Germline CDR1 reads SGHRS; CDR2 reads YFSETQ. V gene TRBV5-1 combines with J gene TRBJ2-3, with 8 bases matching TRBD2. This clonotype originated in a man between 45 and 60 years old in good health and CMV-seropositive. The sequenced sample consisted of PBMCs. CDR3 loop: CASSLAGGIQDTQYF. CDR3 nucleotides: TGCGCCAGCAGCTTGGCGGGAGGGATTCAAGATACGCAGTATTTT.